This T cell receptor (gamma chain) originates from a study of intestinal T cells in coeliac disease (dated by TCRdb to between 2020 and 2021). With regard to the full study: In the TRG cohort, coeliac patients were much younger than controls, with a mean age of 16.0 years compared with about 56 years. In the TCR-delta (TRD) cohort, there were duodenal biopsies from around 10 coeliac disease patients and around 10 non-coeliac controls. Duodenal biopsies from about 35 coeliac disease patients and over 20 non-coeliac controls made up a second, larger TCR-gamma (TRG) cohort. Study-wide findings and limitations: All 22 biopsies in training were correctly classified by TRD kmer-based clustering, and a leave-one-out accuracy of roughly 91% was reported. TRG clustering correctly classified most of the 54 biopsies (roughly 94%), with a reported leave-one-out accuracy of approximately 90%. Age was significantly different between the coeliac and control groups, but splitting the analysis by age did not give a significant classification. FFPE-derived DNA was found to be relatively degraded, and loss of a proportion of TCR sequences in each sample was likely caused by this degradation. Repeated CDR3 amino acid sequences could not be distinguished from PCR duplicates in the analysis.

To note about this clone: The antigen this receptor binds is unknown. At one end, the junction sequence differs from germline, possibly due to a read error.

CDR1 and CDR2, looked up from the germline V gene, are EGSNGY and YDSYNSKV. Inclusive of the bounding cysteine and phenylalanine, the CDR3 is 16 residues long. Only CDR3 DNA is held: 48 bases, read in frame from base 1. Genomic DNA was extracted with the QIAamp DNA FFPE tissue kit from ten 5-um FFPE scrolls per case. To test whether coeliac disease can be classified from the TCR repertoire, the study used fully anonymised formalin-fixed paraffin-embedded duodenal biopsies that were not needed for diagnosis. Libraries were built with multiplex PCR. Instrument on record: Ion Torrent PGM. TRG repertoires were amplified from roughly 190 ng of biopsy DNA using the LymphoTrack kit, whose primers carry Illumina adapters. TRG amplicons were cleaned up with AMPure XP beads, measured on a 2100 Bioanalyzer, and combined in equimolar amounts. TRG libraries were sequenced on an Ion PGM instrument. On the study's bioinformatics: Using FastX, any read was removed if more than 10% of its nucleotides had quality scores below the third quartile calculated per patient. Reads were aligned with IMGT/HighV-QUEST to assign V, D and J genes, identify CDR3 regions and assess functionality. After the sequences were translated into amino acids, every sequence predicted to be non-functional was thrown out. CDR3s were split into kmers with and without positional annotation, PCA was performed on kmer frequencies, and samples were clustered using all 1023 combinations of PCs 1-10. Leave-one-out cross-validation was used to validate the classification, with parameters re-optimised on the remaining samples in each round. Shannon diversity was calculated with the vegan R package from repeated random subsamples, each the size of the lowest read count. With CATT, TCRdb called clones again from the public reads; duplicate DNA rows were later joined. None of the V and J calls come from the authors' own analysis; TCRdb made them. This sample comprises about 1,100 gamma-chain clones, roughly half of them detected only once. 10% to 15% of the sample is in the top ten clones.

The specimen was a duodenal biopsy. This TCR was sampled from a human donor with celiac disease. The chain uses TRGV2 and TRGJ1 or TRGJ2. DNA sequence: TGTGCCACCTGGGGCGGGCACGGGGGCTTGTATTATAAGAAACTCTTT. Its protein product is CATWGGHGGLYYKKLF.